One sample yielded the 22 T cell receptor beta chains listed below, sequenced in a study of T cell responses to AZD1222 COVID-19 vaccine. Sequenced by immunoSEQ multiplex PCR; TCRdb stores in-frame clones only, minus some. The table records 90,000 to 150,000 clones, more than 85% of them present only once. The sequences come from peripheral blood, collected on day 0 of AZD1222 vaccination. These receptors were obtained from an adult in good health.

This chain uses TRBV15 with TRBJ2-1, with D possibly being TRBD2 (6 bases). Trimming left V 0 bases short and J 2 bases short, with 11 bases between. CDR1 is LNHNV, CDR2 YYDKDF, per germline (reference sequence). CDR3 length equals 16 residues. CDR3 region: CATSRDQAGPYNEQFF. The CDR3 coding sequence is TGTGCCACCAGCAGAGATCAGGCGGGACCCTACAATGAGCAGTTCTTC.

V is TRBV21-1 and J is TRBJ2-7. TRBV21-1 counts as a pseudogene. This CDR3 comprises 15 residues. This CDR3 is CASSKSTDIIYEQYF. The DNA of the CDR3 is TGTGCCAGCAGCAAATCTACGGATATCATCTACGAGCAGTACTTC.

J is TRBJ1-2 and V is TRBV24-1, with D maybe TRBD1 (6 bases). Germline lookup yields CDR1 KGHDR and CDR2 SFDVKD. The CDR3 loop spans 15 amino acids. Trimming left V 3 bases short and J 12 bases short, with 22 bases between. This CDR3 reads CATSDPRGGLGGHTF. CDR3 nucleotide sequence: TGTGCCACCAGTGATCCCCGCGGGGGCTTGGGGGGCCACACCTTC.

The chain recombines TRBV13 with TRBJ2-7; tentative D call: TRBD1 (5 bases). Trimming took off 5 bases at V and 0 bases at J, with 17 bases between the two ends. The germline V gene encodes CDR1 PRHDT and CDR2 FYEKMQ (reference sequence). This CDR3 spans 16 amino acids. Here the CDR3 DNA reads TGTGCCAGCAGCCCAAACCCAGGGAAGAGCTCCTACGAGCAGTACTTC. Its protein product is CASSPNPGKSSYEQYF.

V is TRBV2 and J is TRBJ1-5; possibly TRBD1 for D (5 bases). The germline gives CDR1 SNHLY, CDR2 FYNNEI. The CDR3 spans 12 residues. Between the trimmed V and J ends, which lost 8 bases and 1 base, there was a span of 6 bases. Here the CDR3 DNA reads TGTGCCAGCCGGGACAGCAATCAGCCCCAGCATTTT. Its translation is CASRDSNQPQHF.

The rearrangement uses TRBV4-2 and TRBJ2-7, with a possible D match to TRBD2 (5 bases). In germline, CDR1 is LGHNA, CDR2 YNFKEQ. V shed 0 bases and J shed 3 bases, with 12 bases lying between them. The CDR3 loop spans 15 amino acids. The CDR3 region is CASSQDGRENYEQYF. The CDR3 DNA reads TGTGCCAGCAGCCAAGATGGGAGAGAAAACTACGAGCAGTACTTC.

The chain uses TRBV21-1 and TRBJ2-7; TRBD2 was called by the table and not checked on the DNA. TRBV21-1 is a pseudogene. The CDR3 is 15 amino acids. The CDR3 DNA reads TGTGCCAGCAGGCCACCGGGACTTCCCTCCTACGAGCAGTACTTC. As protein: CASRPPGLPSYEQYF.

A few counts support this clone. The chain employs TRBV7-2 and TRBJ1-5; D remains unclear. Germline CDR1 and CDR2: SGHTA and FQGNSA. CDR3 length: 13 residues. The V end lost 4 bases, the J end lost 9 bases, and 13 bases lay between the germline ends. The CDR3 DNA follows: TGTGCCAGCAGCTCCGATAGGGCAGGGCCCCAGCATTTT. This gives the protein CASSSDRAGPQHF.

The CDR3 is CATRDSATYEQYF. CDR3 in DNA: TGTGCCACCAGGGATTCGGCTACCTACGAGCAGTACTTC. This chain connects TRBV28 to TRBJ2-7, with D perhaps TRBD1 (5 bases). The germline V and J ends were trimmed by 10 bases and 2 bases, with 15 bases remaining between them. Looked up from germline, CDR1 is MDHEN and CDR2 is SYDVKM. This CDR3 has 13 residues.

The rearrangement uses TRBV30 and TRBJ2-1, with 12 bases fitting TRBD2. Germline values: CDR1 GTSNPN, CDR2 SVGIG (reference sequence). CDR3 length equals 15 residues. V dropped 5 bases and J dropped 8; count of bases not matched to a gene: 10. CDR3 region: CAWGRTSGTVHEQFF. In nucleotides, the CDR3 is TGTGCCTGGGGTAGGACTAGCGGGACAGTGCATGAGCAGTTCTTC.

The rearrangement uses TRBV11-2 and TRBJ1-3; perhaps TRBD1 as D (6 bases). This CDR3 contains 16 residues. The V and J ends lost 1 base and 0 bases respectively, with 10 bases between them. Germline V lookup: CDR1 SGHAT, CDR2 FQNNGV. The CDR3 coding sequence is TGTGCCAGCAGCTTAGTCCCAGGGGTCTCTGGAAACACCATATATTTT. Translated: CASSLVPGVSGNTIYF.

The chain is built from TRBV9 and TRBJ1-2, with D possibly TRBD1 on 5 matching bases. The CDR3 contains 17 residues. Germline V lookup: CDR1 SGDLS, CDR2 YYNGEE. V was clipped by 4 bases and J by 2 bases, with 21 bases between them. CDR3 coding DNA: TGTGCCAGCAGCCCACGTCCCCAAGACAGCCCGAACTATGGCTACACCTTC. Translation: CASSPRPQDSPNYGYTF.

The chain uses TRBV28 and TRBJ2-7, with D uncertain. Germline CDR1 is MDHEN and CDR2 is SYDVKM. V lost 4 bases and J 2 bases, leaving 6 bases between the germline ends. The CDR3 extends over 12 amino acids. The CDR3 sequence: CASSSLPYEQYF. The DNA for the CDR3 is TGTGCCAGCAGTTCCCTCCCCTACGAGCAGTACTTC.

V and J are TRBV19 and TRBJ2-2; no clear D. The CDR3 is 14 amino acids. V lost 3 bases and J 0 bases, leaving 5 bases between the germline ends. Looked up from germline, CDR1 is LNHDA and CDR2 is SQIVND (reference sequence). CDR3 sequence: CASSMPANTGELFF. CDR3 sequence (DNA): TGTGCCAGTAGTATGCCCGCGAACACCGGGGAGCTGTTTTTT.

This chain links TRBV6-5 with TRBJ2-7; TRBD1 agrees at 8 bases. Germline loops: CDR1 MNHEY, CDR2 SVGAGI. The V segment lost 6 bases and the J segment 2 bases; nucleotides outside the gene matches: 9. The CDR3 is 15 amino acids. The CDR3 reads CASSLDRGRAYEQYF. The CDR3 coding sequence is TGTGCCAGCAGCCTCGACAGGGGTCGCGCCTACGAGCAGTACTTC.

This chain joins TRBV3-1 (or the pseudogene TRBV3-2) and TRBJ1-2, with unresolved D. The length of the CDR3 is 17 residues. Germline CDR1 LGHDT, CDR2 YNNKEL (reference sequence). V lost 1 base, J lost 5 bases, and 20 bases lay in between. Written as DNA, the CDR3 is TGTGCCAGCAGCCAAGTATACGATCCGGGGATTGGGTATGGCTACACCTTC. Amino acids: CASSQVYDPGIGYGYTF.

The V call is TRBV30, the J call TRBJ2-1; D not certain. Germline lookup yields CDR1 GTSNPN and CDR2 SVGIG (reference sequence). Trimming left V 2 bases short and J 10 bases short, with 9 bases between. The CDR3 is 11 amino acids. In nucleotides, the CDR3 is TGTGCCTGGAGTACCGGATGGGAGCAGTTCTTC. Amino acid sequence: CAWSTGWEQFF.

The chain combines TRBV27 with TRBJ1-5, with a tentative D call TRBD1 (6 bases). V was shortened by 5 bases and J by 2 bases, with 28 bases between the two germline ends. CDR1 is MNHEY, CDR2 SMNVEV, per germline (reference sequence). This CDR3 spans 20 amino acids. CDR3 amino acids: CASSPNKGGGPTVRNQPQHF. The CDR3 nucleotides are TGTGCCAGCAGTCCGAATAAGGGGGGGGGCCCGACAGTCCGCAATCAGCCCCAGCATTTT.

This clone has just one count. The chain has TRBV7-9 and TRBJ2-5; D is perhaps TRBD2 (5 bases). The CDR3 runs 13 residues. V gave up 7 bases and J gave up 2 bases, with 11 bases separating them. Germline V gives CDR1 SEHNR, CDR2 FQNEAQ (reference sequence). The CDR3 bases are TGTGCCAGCAACCGGGAACAACAAGAGACCCAGTACTTC. Amino acid sequence: CASNREQQETQYF.

The gene calls are TRBV24-1 and TRBJ1-5; unclear D gene. V was shortened by 3 bases and J by 4 bases, with 9 bases between the two germline ends. The CDR3 totals 14 residues. Germline CDR1 is KGHDR and CDR2 is SFDVKD. This chain's CDR3 is CATSDPGSNQPQHF. The CDR3 nucleotides read TGTGCCACCAGTGATCCCGGTTCTAATCAGCCCCAGCATTTT.

The chain couples TRBV11-3 to TRBJ2-5; D call uncertain. The CDR3 has 13 residues. Trimming stripped 5 bases from V and 0 bases from J, with 7 bases between. The V gene's germline CDR1 is SGHNT and CDR2 YENEEA. The CDR3 nucleotides are TGTGCCAGCAGCCCGCAGTACCAAGAGACCCAGTACTTC. Its protein is CASSPQYQETQYF.

The genes are TRBV5-4 and TRBJ2-3, with TRBD2 matching 14 bases. The CDR3 consists of 18 residues. Germline V gene data show CDR1 as SGHNT and CDR2 as YYREEE (reference sequence). V was clipped by 0 bases and J by 1 base; unmatched bases: 4. The CDR3 region has the DNA TGTGCCAGCAGCTTGGGGACTAGCGGGAGGCCCCGCACAGATACGCAGTATTTT. As protein: CASSLGTSGRPRTDTQYF.